The rows below give T cell receptor beta chains drawn from one sample of a study of blood T cell repertoires in COVID-19. Sequencing used immunoSEQ multiplex PCR; TCRdb keeps in-frame clones, though not all of them. Found here are around 100,000 clones, roughly 84% of them singletons; the top ten hold 10% to 15%. Sequencing was done on a sample of peripheral blood. The receptors were gathered from a human donor in a cohort sampled during active or convalescent COVID-19. CDR3s include the opening cysteine and the closing phenylalanine or tryptophan. D genes are given only for firm matches.

V: TRBV5-1
D: TRBD1
J: TRBJ2-6
CDR3: CASSSSSTGARGANVLTF
DNA: TGCGCCAGCAGCTCCTCCTCGACAGGGGCCCGAGGGGCCAACGTCCTGACTTTC

V: TRBV7-2
D: .
J: TRBJ2-1
CDR3: CASSLTGTYNEQFF
DNA: TGTGCCAGCAGCTTAACGGGGACCTACAATGAGCAGTTCTTC

V: TRBV7-8
D: TRBD1
J: TRBJ1-4
CDR3: CASSITRGTMGEKLFF
DNA: TGTGCCAGCAGCATCACCAGGGGGACCATGGGGGAAAAACTGTTTTTT

V: TRBV2
D: TRBD1
J: TRBJ1-3
CDR3: CASTLLQGAAGNTIYF
DNA: TGTGCCAGCACTTTACTTCAGGGGGCAGCTGGAAACACCATATATTTT

V: TRBV3-1/TRBV3-2
D: .
J: TRBJ1-2
CDR3: CASSQLKQGLYGYTF
DNA: TGTGCCAGCAGCCAACTAAAACAGGGCCTTTATGGCTACACCTTC

V: TRBV6-5
D: TRBD1
J: TRBJ2-2
CDR3: CAHTAGTGGTGELFF
DNA: TGTGCCCACACTGCTGGGACAGGGGGTACCGGGGAGCTGTTTTTT

V: TRBV5-4
D: .
J: TRBJ2-3
CDR3: CASSRTSTDTQYF
DNA: TGTGCCAGCAGCCGCACTAGCACAGATACGCAGTATTTT

V: TRBV7-3
D: .
J: TRBJ1-1
CDR3: CASSLIGNTEAFF
DNA: TGTGCCAGCAGCTTAATTGGCAACACTGAAGCTTTCTTT

V: TRBV5-6
D: .
J: TRBJ2-2
CDR3: CASSFGDRISGELFF
DNA: TGTGCCAGCAGCTTCGGGGATCGGATCTCCGGGGAGCTGTTTTTT

V: TRBV7-3
D: .
J: TRBJ1-2
CDR3: CASSVRGGYGYTF
DNA: TGTGCCAGCAGCGTTAGGGGTGGCTATGGCTACACCTTC

V: TRBV5-1
D: .
J: TRBJ2-3
CDR3: CASSRTTGTDTQYF
DNA: TGCGCCAGCAGCCGTACCACAGGCACAGATACGCAGTATTTT

V: TRBV6-5
D: TRBD1
J: TRBJ1-1
CDR3: CASIWDRGNTEAFF
DNA: TGTGCCAGCATTTGGGACAGGGGGAACACTGAAGCTTTCTTT

V: TRBV7-9
D: TRBD1
J: TRBJ1-1
CDR3: CASSWDRVSEAFF
DNA: TGTGCCAGCAGCTGGGACAGGGTGTCCGAAGCTTTCTTT

V: TRBV6-5
D: .
J: TRBJ1-6
CDR3: CASSYSPGENSPLHF
DNA: TGTGCCAGCAGTTACTCGCCAGGTGAAAATTCACCCCTCCACTTT

V: TRBV6-5
D: TRBD2
J: TRBJ2-2
CDR3: CASSWGLANTGELFF
DNA: TGTGCCAGCAGTTGGGGACTAGCTAACACCGGGGAGCTGTTTTTT

V: TRBV27
D: TRBD1
J: TRBJ2-2
CDR3: CASSYGTGRGSGELFF
DNA: TGTGCCAGCAGTTACGGGACAGGGAGAGGGTCCGGGGAGCTGTTTTTT

V: TRBV29-1
D: .
J: TRBJ1-1
CDR3: CSVGGGLNTEAFF
DNA: TGCAGCGTTGGAGGTGGTCTGAACACTGAAGCTTTCTTT